This record covers a single TCR beta chain. This record comes from a study of control samples from healthy donors and cancer patients. The repertoire was sequenced with immunoSEQ multiplex PCR; TCRdb's copy has only in-frame clones and lacks some. The data contain about 120,000 clones, roughly 92% of them singletons. V was shortened by 6 bases and J by 9 bases, with 15 bases between the two germline ends. The germline gives CDR1 MNHEY, CDR2 SMNVEV (reference sequence). The CDR3 has 13 residues. Input material: PBMCs. The genes are TRBV27 and TRBJ1-5; unclear D gene. This TCR was recovered from a man older than 75 with head and neck cancer. CDR3: CASRGELPSPQHF. The CDR3 DNA reads TGTGCCAGCAGAGGTGAACTCCCCTCGCCCCAGCATTTT.